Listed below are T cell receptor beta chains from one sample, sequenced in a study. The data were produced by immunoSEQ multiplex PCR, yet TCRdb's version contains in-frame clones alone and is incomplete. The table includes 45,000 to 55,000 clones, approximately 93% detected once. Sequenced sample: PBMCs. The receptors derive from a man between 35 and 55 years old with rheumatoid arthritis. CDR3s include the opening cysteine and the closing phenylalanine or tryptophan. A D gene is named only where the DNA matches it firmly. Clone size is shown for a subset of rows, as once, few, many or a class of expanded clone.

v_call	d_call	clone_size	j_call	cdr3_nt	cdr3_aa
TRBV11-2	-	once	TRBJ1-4	TGTGCCAGCAGCTCTCACTTGCAGGGAGGAAAACTGTTTTTT	CASSSHLQGGKLFF
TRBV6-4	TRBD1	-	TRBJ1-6	TGTGCCAGCAGGGACAGGGTGGGGAATTCACCCCTCCACTTT	CASRDRVGNSPLHF
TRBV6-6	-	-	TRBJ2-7	TGTGCCAGCAGTGGTTCGGCGCGGCCTAACTACGAGCAGTACTTC	CASSGSARPNYEQYF
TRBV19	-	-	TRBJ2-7	TGTGCCAGTAGTATCGGCCCGGGTGGCGAGCAGTACTTC	CASSIGPGGEQYF
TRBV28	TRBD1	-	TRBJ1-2	TGTGCCAGCAGTTTATTCCGGGACAGGGGGCTCGACTATGGCTACACCTTC	CASSLFRDRGLDYGYTF
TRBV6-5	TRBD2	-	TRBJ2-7	TGTGCCAGCAGTTCTAGCGGGGGCCTCTACGAGCAGTACTTC	CASSSSGGLYEQYF
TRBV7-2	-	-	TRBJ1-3	TGTGCCAGCAGCATACTCGATCTACAAACGGGAAACACCATATATTTT	CASSILDLQTGNTIYF
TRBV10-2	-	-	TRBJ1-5	TGCGCCAGCAGTGATGGGGATCAGCCCCAGCATTTT	CASSDGDQPQHF
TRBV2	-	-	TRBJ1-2	TGTGCCAGCAGTGAAGCGTCAGGGGTGCTTTATGGCTACACCTTC	CASSEASGVLYGYTF
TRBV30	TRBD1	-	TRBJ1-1	TGTGCCTGGAGAAAGGGACAGGGGATGAACACTGAAGCTTTCTTT	CAWRKGQGMNTEAFF
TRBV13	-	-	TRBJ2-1	TGTGCCAGCAGCGGCTTCCGGGACGGACTTTACAATGAGCAGTTCTTC	CASSGFRDGLYNEQFF
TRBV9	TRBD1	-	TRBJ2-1	TGTGCCAGCAGCGGGGACAGGAGCTCCTACAATGAGCAGTTCTTC	CASSGDRSSYNEQFF
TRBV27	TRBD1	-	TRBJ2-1	TGTGCCAGCAGGGGGACAGAACGCTACAATGAGCAGTTCTTC	CASRGTERYNEQFF
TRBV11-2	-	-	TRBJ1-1	TGTGCCAGCAGCGGTTACGTGGGCGGCACTGAAGCTTTCTTT	CASSGYVGGTEAFF
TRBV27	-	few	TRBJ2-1	TGTGCCAGCAGTTGGAACAGTTACAATGAGCAGTTCTTC	CASSWNSYNEQFF
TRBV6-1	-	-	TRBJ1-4	TGTGCCAGCAGTGAAGCGGCCAGAAGCTCTAATGAAAAACTGTTTTTT	CASSEAARSSNEKLFF
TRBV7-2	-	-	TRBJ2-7	TGTGCCAGCAGCTTCACAGGCGTATACGAGCAGTACTTC	CASSFTGVYEQYF
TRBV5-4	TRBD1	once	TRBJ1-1	TGTGCCAGCAGCTTGGAAGGGACAGTGAACACTGAAGCTTTCTTT	CASSLEGTVNTEAFF
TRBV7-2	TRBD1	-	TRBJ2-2	TGTGCCAGCAGCTTCGGGACAGGGTACACCGGGGAGCTGTTTTTT	CASSFGTGYTGELFF
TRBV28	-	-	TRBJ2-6	TGTGCCAGCAGACTTGGACAGCCTGGGGCCAACGTCCTGACTTTC	CASRLGQPGANVLTF
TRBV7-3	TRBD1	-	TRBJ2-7	TGTGCCAGCAGCTTAAGTGGACAGGGGCCCTACGAGCAGTACTTC	CASSLSGQGPYEQYF
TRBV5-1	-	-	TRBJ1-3	TGCGCCAGCAGCTTGGCTCCGGACAGTGTAAACACCATATATTTT	CASSLAPDSVNTIYF
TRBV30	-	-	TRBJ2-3	TGTGCCTGGAGCCGGGACTCATCCAAGGGGGATACGCAGTATTTT	CAWSRDSSKGDTQYF
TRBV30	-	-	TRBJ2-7	TGTGCCTGGAGTCTTTGGCAGGCAGGGCCAACCGGGGACGAGCAGTACTTC	CAWSLWQAGPTGDEQYF
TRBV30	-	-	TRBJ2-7	TGTGCCTGGAGTAGGCGGATTCGGTACGAGCAGTACTTC	CAWSRRIRYEQYF
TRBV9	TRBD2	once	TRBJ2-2	TGTGCCAGCAGCGTAGGAGGTGGGGGGGTCCTCACCGGGGAGCTGTTTTTT	CASSVGGGGVLTGELFF
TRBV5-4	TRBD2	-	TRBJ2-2	TGTGCCAGCAGCTTGGCCCTAGCGGGAGGGCCTGCCGGGGAGCTGTTTTTT	CASSLALAGGPAGELFF
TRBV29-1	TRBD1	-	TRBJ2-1	TGCAGCGTTGGCCGGGACAGGGGAAACGCTGAGCAGTTCTTC	CSVGRDRGNAEQFF
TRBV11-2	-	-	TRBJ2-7	TGTGCCAGCAGGTTACCCGGGATTCTTTACGAGCAGTACTTC	CASRLPGILYEQYF
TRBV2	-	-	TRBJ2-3	TGTGCCAGCAGTCGAAACAGGGGAGGAGCAGATACGCAGTATTTT	CASSRNRGGADTQYF
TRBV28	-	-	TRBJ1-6	TGTGCCAGCAGTTTAATGCGCCAGGGAGGCTCACCCCTCCACTTT	CASSLMRQGGSPLHF
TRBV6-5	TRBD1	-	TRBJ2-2	TGTGCCAGCAGTAACAGGGGGGTCACCGGGGAGCTGTTTTTT	CASSNRGVTGELFF
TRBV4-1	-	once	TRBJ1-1	TGCGCCAGCAGCCAAGATCCCGGCCGGGGGGGCCACACTGAAGCTTTCTTT	CASSQDPGRGGHTEAFF
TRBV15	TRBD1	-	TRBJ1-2	TGTGCCACCAGCAGAGTAGTAGGGGGCGGTGCTGGCTACACCTTC	CATSRVVGGGAGYTF
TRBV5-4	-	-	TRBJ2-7	TGTGCCAGCAGCTTCGGCAGACCCTACGAGCAGTACTTC	CASSFGRPYEQYF
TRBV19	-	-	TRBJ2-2	TGTGCCAGTAGGGGGACATTAACCACCGGGGAGCTGTTTTTT	CASRGTLTTGELFF
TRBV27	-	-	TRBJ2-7	TGTGCCAGCAGTCCCGACCGGGGCTCCTACGAGCAGTACTTC	CASSPDRGSYEQYF
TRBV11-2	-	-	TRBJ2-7	TGTGCCAGCAGCTTAGCCCGGAGCTCCTACGAGCAGTACTTC	CASSLARSSYEQYF
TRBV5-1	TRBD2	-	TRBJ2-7	TGCGCCAGCAGGAGACTAGCGGATAGCTCCTACGAGCAGTACTTC	CASRRLADSSYEQYF
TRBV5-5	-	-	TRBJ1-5	TGTGCCAGCAGCAGTTCGTCAGGGTCCCCTTCGTATTTT	CASSSSSGSPSYF
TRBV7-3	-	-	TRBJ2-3	TGTGCCAGCAGCTTAACCCCAGTATACACAGATACGCAGTATTTT	CASSLTPVYTDTQYF
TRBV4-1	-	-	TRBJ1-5	TGCGCCAGCAGCCTGGGGGAGTTTAGCAATCAGCCCCAGCATTTT	CASSLGEFSNQPQHF